A single sample is the source of the 2 T cell receptor beta chains below, sequenced in a study of CD8+ T cells in alopecia areata (dated by TCRdb to about 2018). Interpreted using the paper, the treatment or condition label stands for: oral pan-JAK inhibitor, 5-10 mg twice daily. The library was made by the immunoSEQ multiplex PCR assay. To provide template for TCR sequencing, every sample had RNA extracted and reverse transcribed into cDNA. Imported from immuneACCESS, the table was reduced by TCRdb to in-frame sequences with V and J called. These copies leave out some clones; in studies compared against another copy, an unresolved V gene accounts for under half, and the cause of the remainder is not known. The sample has more than 200,000 clones on record, 43% of them singletons. Roughly 2.6% of the sample is held by the ten biggest clonotypes. The sample in question was CD4+ T cells sorted from blood, obtained around week 36, from a patient treated with tofacitinib. The source is a human donor with alopecia areata.

This clone was recorded a few times. This rearrangement joins TRBV29-1 to TRBJ2-5, with D hard to call. There are 12 residues in the CDR3. CDR1 is SQVTM, CDR2 ANQGSEA, per germline. The ends were cut back, 5 bases at V and 1 base at J, with 8 bases in the middle. CDR3 protein: CSVITPQETQYF. The CDR3 bases are TGCAGCGTTATAACCCCCCAAGAGACCCAGTACTTC.

This clone was seen a handful of times. This chain uses TRBV29-1 with TRBJ2-7, with a possible D match to TRBD1 (5 bases). This CDR3 region has 12 residues. Between the trimmed V and J ends, which lost 2 bases and 6 bases, there was a span of 11 bases. Per germline, CDR1 SQVTM and CDR2 ANQGSEA. The DNA for the CDR3 is TGCAGCGTTGAATGGAGACAGCGCGAGCAGTACTTC. Protein: CSVEWRQREQYF.